Below, one T cell receptor (beta chain) is given with its context. Its binding antigen is unknown. Within one base of it there is no much larger clone, and no base qualities were kept. The CDR3, cysteine through phenylalanine, is 15 amino acids long. Left in the record is the CDR3 DNA by itself, 45 bases read in frame from the first base. CDR1 SGHTA and CDR2 FQGNSA were looked up in the germline V gene. V lost 5 bases and J lost 6 bases, and the count of bases not matched to a germline gene is 9. This sample was included in a study of blood T cell repertoires in COVID-19 (dated by TCRdb to the early 2020s). Looking at the study overall: Samples covering the acute and convalescent phases of COVID-19 were provided by collaborators in the United States, Italy and Spain. The repertoires were released in a freely available public database intended as a resource for research on the immune response to SARS-CoV-2. The samples were drawn from two sources: the first 160 participants of the ongoing ImmuneRACE study, and 1,000 to 1,500 subjects contributed by 6 global collaborators. Where available, HLA class I and class II types were taken from metadata supplied by the sample provider and were not determined by assay-based typing. The sample metadata nearly always contained a de-identified subject ID, COVID-19 status, age in years and sex. The dataset comprised deeply sampled blood TCRbeta repertoires from subjects exposed to, actively infected with, or recovered from COVID-19. The prospective study material was composed of cDNA or gDNA derived from T cells, B-cell-depleted T cells, or PBMCs.

At one collaborating source in Seattle, patients were enrolled during active infection and were followed longitudinally through the course of disease. The collaborating institutions used their own protocols to collect whole blood in K2EDTA tubes. For TCRbeta analysis, collaborator samples were shipped as frozen whole blood, as isolated PBMCs, or as DNA extracted from either sample type. The immunoSEQ Assay, a bias-controlled multiplex PCR, was used to amplify TCRbeta CDR3 regions from genomic DNA. As for how the authors treated the data: The number of nucleated cells in each sample was estimated by amplification of reference gene primers within the assay. To quantify the absolute abundance of each unique TCRbeta CDR3 rearrangement, sequence reads were collapsed and filtered. For each sample, productive Simpson clonality was calculated as the square root of Simpson's diversity index over productive rearrangements. Imported from immuneACCESS, the table was reduced by TCRdb to in-frame sequences with V and J called. These copies leave out some clones; in studies compared against another copy, an unresolved V gene accounts for under half, and the cause of the remainder is not known. The V and J calls and clone size are taken from that table; D and trimming were inferred from the DNA. The sample contains about 350,000 clones, about nine tenths of them found a single time. Of the sample, 7.3% falls within the top ten clones.

General findings and caveats noted by the study authors: The amount of clinical and demographic metadata varied by source and participant and was provided uncurated.

Sequenced sample: peripheral blood. This clonotype was sampled from a woman between 70 and 85 years old with COVID-19, enrolled during active disease. The V and J segments used are TRBV7-2 and TRBJ2-5, with TRBD2 identical over 10 junction bases. Here the CDR3 is given as CASSPLAGVRKTQYF. The DNA is as follows: TGTGCCAGCAGCCCCCTAGCGGGGGTAAGAAAGACCCAGTACTTC.